A single sample gave rise to the 17 T cell receptor beta chains below, sequenced in a study of siplizumab effects on memory and regulatory T cells. Profiling relied on immunoSEQ multiplex PCR, and the TCRdb table lists in-frame clones only, not all of them. The sample carries approximately 58,000 clones, more than 85% recorded once. What was sequenced was CD8+ T cells sorted from blood. The receptors originated from a human donor in good health.

This clone was seen once. The V and J genes are TRBV6-1 and TRBJ1-5; TRBD1 is a possible D gene (5 bases). V was cut by 5 bases and J by 3 bases, with 14 bases left in between. Germline CDR1 and CDR2: MNHNS and SASEGT. The CDR3 consists of 15 residues. In nucleotides, the CDR3 is TGTGCCAGCAGTACCTACCGACAGCACAATCAGCCCCAGCATTTT. Amino acid sequence: CASSTYRQHNQPQHF.

The V gene is TRBV15, the J gene TRBJ1-2, with a possible D match to TRBD1 (6 bases). Trimming pared 1 base from V and 2 bases from J, leaving 11 bases between. Germline-derived CDR1 and CDR2 are LNHNV and YYDKDF (reference sequence). This CDR3 has 15 amino acids. The CDR3 coding sequence is TGTGCCACCAGCAGAGTCAGGACAGCGAACTATGGCTACACCTTC. It translates to CATSRVRTANYGYTF.

The chain links TRBV6-5 to TRBJ2-3; D is unclear. This CDR3 spans 15 amino acids. The V end was cut by 5 bases, the J end by 1 base, with 13 bases between. CDR1 MNHEY and CDR2 SVGAGI come from the germline V gene. The CDR3 here is CASSAMGTRTDTQYF. DNA for the CDR3: TGTGCCAGCAGTGCTATGGGCACCCGCACAGATACGCAGTATTTT.

The V call is TRBV2, the J call TRBJ1-5, with 8 nucleotides matching TRBD1. From germline, CDR1 is SNHLY and CDR2 FYNNEI. Trimming took 8 bases from V and 3 from J; bases not matched to a gene: 3. The CDR3 covers 13 residues. DNA of the CDR3: TGTGCCAGCGACAGGGGCCCCAATCAGCCCCAGCATTTT. This codes for CASDRGPNQPQHF.

V and J are TRBV13 and TRBJ2-2, with D possibly TRBD1 on 5 matching bases. This CDR3 is built from 12 residues. CDR1 is PRHDT, CDR2 FYEKMQ, per germline (reference sequence). Trimming took 4 bases from V and 8 from J, leaving 8 bases between them. The CDR3 loop is CASSWGGGELFF. The CDR3 region has the DNA TGTGCCAGCAGCTGGGGCGGAGGGGAGCTGTTTTTT.

The gene calls are TRBV28 and TRBJ2-2; 10 bases match TRBD2. The CDR3 consists of 15 residues. Germline lookup yields CDR1 MDHEN and CDR2 SYDVKM. The V segment lost 8 bases and the J segment 7 bases; nucleotides outside the gene matches: 10. CDR3 bases: TGTGCCAGCTCTAGAGCGGGAGGGCCCGTCGGGGAGCTGTTTTTT. It yields the protein CASSRAGGPVGELFF.

CDR3: CASSLSPLAGAHEQFF. The DNA for the CDR3 is TGTGCCAGCAGTTTATCCCCACTAGCGGGAGCCCATGAGCAGTTCTTC. The chain combines TRBV27 with TRBJ2-1; 11 positions agree with TRBD2. Unmatched junction bases numbered 6, after V lost 0 bases and J lost 8 bases. The CDR3 is 16 amino acids. Germline V gene sequence: CDR1 MNHEY, CDR2 SMNVEV (reference sequence).

This clone was detected once. The chain couples TRBV30 to TRBJ2-1, with 13 bases aligning to TRBD2. Germline CDR1 reads GTSNPN; CDR2 reads SVGIG (reference sequence). The CDR3 length is 15 residues. The ends lost 3 bases at V and 4 bases at J; junction bases unmatched: 3. In nucleotides, the CDR3 is TGTGCCTGGAGCCGACTAGCGGGAGGATACAATGAGCAGTTCTTC. This translates into CAWSRLAGGYNEQFF.

The genes are TRBV9 and TRBJ2-3, with D possibly TRBD2 on 6 matching bases. Trimming left V 0 bases short and J 1 base short, with 9 bases between. Germline V gene sequence: CDR1 SGDLS, CDR2 YYNGEE. The CDR3 runs 15 residues. The chain's CDR3 is CASSVGGGGTDTQYF. CDR3 coding DNA: TGTGCCAGCAGCGTAGGGGGCGGGGGCACAGATACGCAGTATTTT.

The genes are TRBV7-9 and TRBJ2-1, with D perhaps matching TRBD2 (5 bases). CDR1 and CDR2 from the germline V gene are SEHNR and FQNEAQ (reference sequence). With 8 bases removed from V and 5 bases from J, the gap between germline ends came to 19 bases. The CDR3 covers 15 residues. The CDR3 nucleotides read TGTGCCAGCCCTAAGGAAAGCGGAGTTAACAATGAGCAGTTCTTC. The encoded protein is CASPKESGVNNEQFF.

This rearrangement joins TRBV9 to TRBJ1-3, with D possibly TRBD1 on 5 matching bases. CDR3 length: 15 residues. Germline V CDR1 and CDR2: SGDLS, YYNGEE. V was pared by 3 bases and J by 4 bases, with 14 bases between. CDR3 residues: CASSAWGEGGNTIYF. The CDR3 DNA is TGTGCCAGCAGCGCGTGGGGGGAGGGCGGAAACACCATATATTTT.

The chain joins TRBV15 to TRBJ2-4; 9 bases fit TRBD1. Germline V lookup: CDR1 LNHNV, CDR2 YYDKDF (reference sequence). The CDR3 length is 17 residues. J gave up 2 bases and V 5 bases, and 10 bases lay outside the gene matches. CDR3 in DNA: TGTGCCACCAGCCCATCCGGGACAGGGTATTCCAAAAACATTCAGTACTTC. Protein product: CATSPSGTGYSKNIQYF. The entire variable domain, with the rest obtained from reference TRBV15 and TRBJ2-4, is as follows: DAMVIQNPRYQVTQFGKPVTLSCSQTLNHNVMYWYQQKSSQAPKLLFHYYDKDFNNEADTPDNFQSRRPNTSFCFLDIRSPGLGDTAMYLCATSPSGTGYSKNIQYFGAGTRLSVL.

V is TRBV5-1 and J is TRBJ2-7, with D perhaps matching TRBD2 (5 bases). Deletions cut 0 bases from V and 4 bases from J, with 11 bases between. In germline, CDR1 is SGHRS, CDR2 YFSETQ. This CDR3 has 14 residues. CDR3 region: CASSLGYGSYEQYF. The DNA of the CDR3 is TGCGCCAGCAGCTTGGGCTATGGGAGTTACGAGCAGTACTTC.

V gene TRBV30 combines with J gene TRBJ2-7, with a possible D match to TRBD1 (5 bases). Germline CDR1 and CDR2: GTSNPN and SVGIG (reference sequence). This CDR3 region has 17 residues. V dropped 3 bases and J dropped 1 base, with 22 bases sitting between them. Here the CDR3 reads CAWRVPRAGSRSYEQYF. In nucleotides, the CDR3 is TGTGCCTGGAGGGTCCCCCGGGCAGGGTCGAGGTCCTACGAGCAGTACTTC.

V and J are TRBV5-1 and TRBJ2-3, with D possibly being TRBD1 (8 bases). V was pared by 0 bases and J by 2 bases, with 16 bases between. Germline assignment: CDR1 SGHRS and CDR2 YFSETQ. The CDR3 covers 17 residues. The CDR3 DNA sequence: TGCGCCAGCAGCTTGGGACAGGGGACTACTCCCACAGATACGCAGTATTTT. It specifies CASSLGQGTTPTDTQYF.

The chain employs TRBV25-1 and TRBJ2-1; D remains ambiguous. The CDR3 extends over 12 amino acids. Germline V lookup: CDR1 MGHDK, CDR2 SYGVNS. Trimming took off 2 bases at V and 10 bases at J, with 9 bases between the two ends. In nucleotides, the CDR3 is TGTGCCAGCAGTGAAAACTACCGCGAGCAGTTCTTC. The encoded protein is CASSENYREQFF.

CDR3 loop: CSVEDIGQESYYGYTF. The CDR3 DNA reads TGCAGCGTTGAAGATATAGGACAGGAATCTTACTATGGCTACACCTTC. The chain combines TRBV29-1 with TRBJ1-2, with 7 nucleotides matching TRBD1. Trimming took 0 bases from V and 3 from J; bases not matched to a gene: 10. Germline V gene data show CDR1 as SQVTM and CDR2 as ANQGSEA. CDR3 length: 16 residues.